A selection of T cell receptor beta chains follows, all from one sample in a study of blood T cell repertoires in COVID-19. Using immunoSEQ multiplex PCR, the repertoire was profiled, and TCRdb retains in-frame clones only, with some absent. The sample includes approximately 300,000 clones, 87% of them seen just once. The sequenced sample consisted of peripheral blood. These receptors were obtained from a woman between 45 and 65 years old who had recovered from COVID-19. CDR3s include the opening cysteine and the closing phenylalanine or tryptophan. A D gene is named only where the DNA matches it firmly.

D,J,V,CDR3,DNA
.,TRBJ2-1,TRBV9,CASSPEDRYNEQFF,TGTGCCAGCAGCCCTGAAGACAGATACAATGAGCAGTTCTTC
.,TRBJ1-5,TRBV30,CAWSPYGSRNQPQHF,TGTGCCTGGAGTCCGTATGGGAGCCGCAATCAGCCCCAGCATTTT
.,TRBJ1-1,TRBV19,CASFTGRGTEAFF,TGTGCCAGCTTTACAGGTCGGGGGACTGAAGCTTTCTTT
TRBD1,TRBJ2-2,TRBV5-4,CASSSPGQGARGTGELFF,TGTGCCAGCAGCTCCCCGGGACAGGGGGCACGAGGCACCGGGGAGCTGTTTTTT
.,TRBJ1-5,TRBV6-2/TRBV6-3,CASSSLHQPQHF,TGTGCCAGCAGTTCTCTCCATCAGCCCCAGCATTTT
TRBD2,TRBJ2-1,TRBV5-1,CASSQGLLGAGEQFF,TGCGCCAGCAGCCAGGGACTACTAGGGGCTGGAGAGCAGTTCTTC
TRBD1,TRBJ1-5,TRBV19,CASSGTGNQPQHF,TGTGCCAGTAGTGGGACAGGCAATCAGCCCCAGCATTTT
TRBD2,TRBJ2-1,TRBV9,CASSPHLAGGGYNEQFF,TGTGCCAGCAGCCCCCACTTAGCGGGGGGAGGGTACAATGAGCAGTTCTTC
TRBD1,TRBJ1-4,TRBV30,CAWTSGTGGVGEKLFF,TGTGCCTGGACTTCAGGGACAGGGGGCGTTGGTGAAAAACTGTTTTTT
.,TRBJ1-1,TRBV24-1,CATTDGLTEAFF,TGTGCCACGACGGACGGACTGACTGAAGCTTTCTTT
.,TRBJ1-1,TRBV7-9,CASSRIQGLYTEAFF,TGTGCCAGCAGCCGAATACAGGGCCTCTACACTGAAGCTTTCTTT
TRBD1,TRBJ1-2,TRBV9,CASSTQTGLGYTF,TGTGCCAGCAGCACTCAGACAGGGCTGGGCTACACCTTC
.,TRBJ1-2,TRBV4-3,CASSQGVGADYGYTF,TGCGCCAGCAGCCAAGGAGTAGGGGCGGACTATGGCTACACCTTC
.,TRBJ1-1,TRBV19,CASNRALVGNTEAFF,TGTGCCAGTAACAGGGCCTTGGTTGGGAACACTGAAGCTTTCTTT
.,TRBJ1-2,TRBV19,CASSNGQLYGYTF,TGTGCCAGTAGTAATGGACAGCTCTATGGCTACACCTTC
TRBD1,TRBJ2-6,TRBV2,CASRPPGVRGPTGANVLTF,TGTGCCAGCAGACCCCCGGGGGTCAGGGGGCCTACTGGGGCCAACGTCCTGACTTTC
TRBD2,TRBJ2-7,TRBV7-9,CASSPTQFIAGVTYEQYF,TGTGCCAGCAGCCCAACGCAATTTATAGCGGGAGTCACGTACGAGCAGTACTTC